Below, one TCR beta chain is given with its context. This sample is drawn from a study of shared clonotypes between healthy human individuals. Across the whole study: Each donor's CD4 naive and CD4 memory cells filled three plates apiece, CD8 naive two, and CD8 memory one.

Libraries were prepared by immunoSEQ multiplex PCR; TCRdb keeps only in-frame clonotypes and omits some of them. The table lists 2 million to 3 million clones, 93% of them singletons, with 0.36% in the top ten. Unmatched junction bases numbered 16, after V lost 4 bases and J lost 5 bases. This CDR3 comprises 18 residues. Germline CDR1 reads SGHRS; CDR2 reads YFSETQ. Sequencing input: naive CD4+ T cells from PBMCs. Subset meaning: CD45RA+ positively selected. This TCR came from a man aged 18-30 years in good health. Some clones in this sample may be carry-over from other donors' samples. This sequence joins TRBV5-1 and TRBJ2-5, with 11 nucleotides matching TRBD2. CDR3 loop: CASSLGTSGYLGGETQYF. CDR3 nucleotide sequence: TGCGCCAGCAGCCTAGGGACTAGCGGATACTTGGGTGGGGAGACCCAGTACTTC.